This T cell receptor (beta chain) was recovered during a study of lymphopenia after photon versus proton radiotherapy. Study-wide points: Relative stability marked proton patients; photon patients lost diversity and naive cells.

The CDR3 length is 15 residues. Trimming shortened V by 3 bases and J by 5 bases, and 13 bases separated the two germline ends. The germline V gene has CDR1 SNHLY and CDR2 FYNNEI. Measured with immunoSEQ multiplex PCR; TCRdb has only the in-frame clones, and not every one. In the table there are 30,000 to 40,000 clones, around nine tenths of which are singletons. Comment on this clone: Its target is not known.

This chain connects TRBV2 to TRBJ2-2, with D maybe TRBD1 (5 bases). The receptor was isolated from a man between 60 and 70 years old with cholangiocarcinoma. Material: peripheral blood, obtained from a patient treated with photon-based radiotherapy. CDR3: CASSDSAGSTGELFF. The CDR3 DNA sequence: TGTGCCAGCAGTGATTCGGCAGGGTCTACCGGGGAGCTGTTTTTT.